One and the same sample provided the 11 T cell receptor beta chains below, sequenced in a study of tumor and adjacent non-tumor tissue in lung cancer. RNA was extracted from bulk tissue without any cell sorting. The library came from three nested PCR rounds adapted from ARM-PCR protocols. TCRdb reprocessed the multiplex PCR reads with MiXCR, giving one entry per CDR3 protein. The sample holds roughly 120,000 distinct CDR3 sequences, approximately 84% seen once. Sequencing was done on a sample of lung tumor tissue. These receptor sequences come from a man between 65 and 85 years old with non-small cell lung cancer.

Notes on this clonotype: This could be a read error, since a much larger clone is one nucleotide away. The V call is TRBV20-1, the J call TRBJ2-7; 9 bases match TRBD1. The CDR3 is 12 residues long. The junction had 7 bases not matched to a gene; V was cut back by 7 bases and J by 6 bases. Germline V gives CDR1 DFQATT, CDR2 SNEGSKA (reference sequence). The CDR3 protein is CSVPGQGPEQYF. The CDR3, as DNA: TGCAGTGTTCCGGGACAGGGACCCGAGCAGTACTTC.

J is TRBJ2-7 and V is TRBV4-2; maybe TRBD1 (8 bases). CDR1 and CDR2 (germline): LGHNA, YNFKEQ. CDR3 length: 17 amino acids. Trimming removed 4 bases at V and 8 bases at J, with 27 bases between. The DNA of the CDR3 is TGTGCCAGCAGCCGAACAGGGGGGGCTGCCTCCTCTTCCAAGCAGTACTTC. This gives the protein CASSRTGGAASSSKQYF.

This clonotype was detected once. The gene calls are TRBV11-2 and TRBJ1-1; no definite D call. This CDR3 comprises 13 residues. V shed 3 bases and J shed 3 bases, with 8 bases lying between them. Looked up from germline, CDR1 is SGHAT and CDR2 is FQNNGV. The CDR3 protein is CASSFRTYTEAFF. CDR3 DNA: TGTGCCAGCAGCTTTAGGACCTACACTGAAGCTTTCTTT.

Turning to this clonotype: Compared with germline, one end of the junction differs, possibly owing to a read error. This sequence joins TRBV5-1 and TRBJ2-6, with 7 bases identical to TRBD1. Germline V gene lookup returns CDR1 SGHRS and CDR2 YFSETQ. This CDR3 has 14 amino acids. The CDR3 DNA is TGCGTCAGCAGGGACAGCTCTGGGGCCAACGTCCTGACATTC. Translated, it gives CVSRDSSGANVLTF.

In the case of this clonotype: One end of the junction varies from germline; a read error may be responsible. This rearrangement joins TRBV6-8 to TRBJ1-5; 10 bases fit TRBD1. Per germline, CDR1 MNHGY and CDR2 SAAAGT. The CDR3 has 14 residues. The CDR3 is CASSRDRGLQPQDF. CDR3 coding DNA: TGTGCCAGCAGTAGGGACAGGGGACTTCAGCCCCAGGATTTT.

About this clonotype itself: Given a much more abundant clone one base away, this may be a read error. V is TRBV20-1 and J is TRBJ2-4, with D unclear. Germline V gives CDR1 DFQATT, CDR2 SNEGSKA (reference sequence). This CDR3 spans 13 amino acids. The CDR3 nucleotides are TGCAGTGCTAGTGGGTATAACAAAAACATTAAGTACTTC. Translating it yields CSASGYNKNIKYF.

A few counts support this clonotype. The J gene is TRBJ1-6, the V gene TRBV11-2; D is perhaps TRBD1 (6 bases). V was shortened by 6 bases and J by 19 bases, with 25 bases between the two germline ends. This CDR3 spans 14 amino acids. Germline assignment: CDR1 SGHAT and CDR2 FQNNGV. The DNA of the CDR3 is TGTGCCAGCAGTCCCGGACAGTATAATTCACCCCCACACTTT. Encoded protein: CASSPGQYNSPPHF.

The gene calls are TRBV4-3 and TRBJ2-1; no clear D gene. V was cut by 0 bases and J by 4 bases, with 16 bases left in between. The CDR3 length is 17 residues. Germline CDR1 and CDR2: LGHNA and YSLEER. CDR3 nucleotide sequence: TGCGCCAGCAGCCAAGACCCAGCTGAACCTGAATACAATGAGCAGTTCTTC. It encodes CASSQDPAEPEYNEQFF.

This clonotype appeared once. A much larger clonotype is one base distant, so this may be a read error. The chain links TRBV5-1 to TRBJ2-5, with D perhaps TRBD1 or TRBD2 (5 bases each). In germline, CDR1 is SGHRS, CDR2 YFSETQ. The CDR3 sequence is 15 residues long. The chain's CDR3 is CSSSLDNRGGETQYF. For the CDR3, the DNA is TGCTCCAGCAGCTTGGACAATCGGGGCGGGGAGACCCAGTACTTC.

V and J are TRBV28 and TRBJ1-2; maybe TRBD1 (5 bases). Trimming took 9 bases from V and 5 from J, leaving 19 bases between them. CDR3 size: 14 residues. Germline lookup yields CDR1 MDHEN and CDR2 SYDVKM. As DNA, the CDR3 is TGTGCCAGTAGAGGACTGGGCAAGGGGTATGGCTACACCTTC. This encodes CASRGLGKGYGYTF.

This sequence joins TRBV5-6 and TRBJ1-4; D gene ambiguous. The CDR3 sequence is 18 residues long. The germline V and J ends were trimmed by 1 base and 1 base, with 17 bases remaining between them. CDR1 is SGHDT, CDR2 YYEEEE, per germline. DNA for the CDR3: TGTGCCAGCAGCTTGATAAGGCCAGCCTTGTTAACTAATGAAAAACTGTTTTTT. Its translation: CASSLIRPALLTNEKLFF.